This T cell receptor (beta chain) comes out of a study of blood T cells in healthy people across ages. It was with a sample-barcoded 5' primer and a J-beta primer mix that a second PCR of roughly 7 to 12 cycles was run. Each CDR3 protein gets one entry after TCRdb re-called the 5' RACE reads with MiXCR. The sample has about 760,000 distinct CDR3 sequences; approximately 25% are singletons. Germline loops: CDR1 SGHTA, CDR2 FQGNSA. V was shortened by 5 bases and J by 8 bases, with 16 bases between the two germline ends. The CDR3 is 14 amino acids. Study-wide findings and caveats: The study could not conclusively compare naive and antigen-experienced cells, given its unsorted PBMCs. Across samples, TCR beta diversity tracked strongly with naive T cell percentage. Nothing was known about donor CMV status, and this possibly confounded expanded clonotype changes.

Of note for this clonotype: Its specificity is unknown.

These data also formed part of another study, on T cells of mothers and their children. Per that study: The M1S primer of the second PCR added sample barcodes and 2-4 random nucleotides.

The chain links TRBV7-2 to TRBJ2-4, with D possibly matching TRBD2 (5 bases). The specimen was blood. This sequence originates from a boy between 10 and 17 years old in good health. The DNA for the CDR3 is TGTGCCAGCAGCCCGAACCAAGACGGGGACATTCAGTACTTC. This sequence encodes CASSPNQDGDIQYF.